A single T cell receptor (beta chain) is shown here with its context. Its antigen is undetermined. With 2 bases removed from V and 8 bases from J, the gap between germline ends came to 12 bases. The CDR3 has 13 amino acids. The germline gives CDR1 MNHNY, CDR2 SVGAGI (reference sequence). Treatment defined: oral pan-JAK inhibitor, 5-10 mg twice daily. This sample was included in a study of CD8+ T cells in alopecia areata. Study findings and constraints: Scalp and blood samples kept many expanded lesional clones throughout tofacitinib.

cDNA prepared by RNA extraction and subsequent reverse transcription served as the template for sequencing. Libraries were prepared by immunoSEQ multiplex PCR; TCRdb keeps only in-frame clonotypes and omits some of them. The repertoire holds 150,000 to 200,000 clones, with about half as singletons. The chain combines TRBV6-6 with TRBJ1-1; D gene ambiguous. The sequences come from CD8+ T cells sorted from blood, collected around week 53, from a patient treated with tofacitinib. The sequence derives from a human donor with alopecia areata. CDR3 sequence reads: CASSYVAAAEAFF. The CDR3 DNA reads as TGTGCCAGCAGTTACGTGGCTGCGGCCGAAGCTTTCTTT.